This passage covers 4 T cell receptor beta chains from one sample sequenced in a study of T cell repertoires in cytomegalovirus infection. TCRdb reanalysed the reads using MiXCR and keeps one entry per CDR3 protein. The table lists around 750,000 distinct CDR3 sequences, 32% of them singletons. Their cognate antigens are unknown. This material consisted of cultured CD8+ T cells from PBMCs, taken from culture after CMV antigen stimulation. These receptor sequences come from a human donor in good health (CMV status not recorded). Some clones in this sample may be carry-over from other donors' samples.

J is TRBJ2-1 and V is TRBV5-4, with 8 nucleotides matching TRBD2. CDR1 is SGHNT and CDR2 is YYREEE in the germline V gene (reference sequence). The V gene end was trimmed by 4 bases and the J gene end by 8 bases; junction bases not matched to a gene: 8. This CDR3 comprises 14 residues. CDR3 in DNA: TGTGCCAGCAGCATAGCGGGGCCCGGGGATGAGCAGTTCTTC. It yields the protein CASSIAGPGDEQFF.

This clonotype was picked up one time. The gene calls are TRBV20-1 and TRBJ2-3; TRBD2 is a possible D gene (6 bases). Germline assignment: CDR1 DFQATT and CDR2 SNEGSKA (reference sequence). Trimming took 5 bases from V and 0 from J, leaving 15 bases between them. The CDR3 has 15 amino acids. The CDR3 here is CSAPDPSGSTDTQYF. CDR3 nucleotides: TGCAGTGCTCCGGATCCCAGCGGGAGCACAGATACGCAGTATTTT.

The chain has TRBV4-3 and TRBJ2-2, with D perhaps matching TRBD2 (6 bases). Trimming pared 4 bases from V and 2 bases from J, leaving 11 bases between. This CDR3 region has 15 residues. CDR1 and CDR2 from the germline V gene are LGHNA and YSLEER. CDR3 region: CASSLFGGNTGELFF. CDR3 nucleotide sequence: TGCGCCAGCAGCCTCTTCGGGGGTAACACCGGGGAGCTGTTTTTT.

This clonotype was recorded a few times. This chain joins TRBV12-5 and TRBJ1-5; 8 bases are shared with TRBD1. The CDR3 spans 16 residues. Germline CDR1 is LGHNT and CDR2 is FRNRAP. The V and J ends lost 1 base and 4 bases, in that order; junction bases with no gene match: 6. CDR3: CASGLALQGGNQPQHF. CDR3 DNA: TGTGCTAGTGGTTTGGCCTTACAGGGGGGAAATCAGCCCCAGCATTTT.